These 3 T cell receptor beta chains were all obtained from the same sample, sequenced in a study of T cell repertoires in cytomegalovirus infection. For these receptors, no antigen is known. MiXCR, applied by TCRdb to the reads, yields one record per CDR3 protein. This sample has approximately 70,000 distinct CDR3 sequences, with 20% found just once. The input for sequencing was CD8+ T cells from cultured PBMCs, taken from culture after CMV antigen stimulation. These receptors all stem from a human donor in good health (CMV status not recorded). Some clones in this sample may be carry-over from other donors' samples.

V usage is TRBV7-2 and J usage is TRBJ1-1; no definite D call. Germline CDR1 is SGHTA and CDR2 is FQGNSA. V was trimmed by 1 base and J by 1 base, leaving 4 bases between them. The CDR3 consists of 13 residues. The CDR3: CASSLVENTEAFF. CDR3 nucleotides: TGTGCCAGCAGCTTAGTAGAGAACACTGAAGCTTTCTTT.

V gene TRBV7-6 combines with J gene TRBJ2-7, with 8 bases matching TRBD1. This CDR3 has 15 residues. From germline, CDR1 is SGHVS and CDR2 FNYEAQ. Trimming removed 5 bases from V and 1 base from J; junction bases left unmatched: 7. CDR3: CASSLGGTGSYEQYF. The CDR3 DNA sequence: TGTGCCAGCAGCCTAGGGGGGACAGGTTCCTACGAGCAGTACTTC.

This clonotype was counted only a few times. This rearrangement joins TRBV7-9 to TRBJ1-5; D is undetermined. The CDR3 extends over 11 amino acids. Between the trimmed V and J ends, which lost 4 bases and 11 bases, there was a span of 9 bases. CDR1 SEHNR and CDR2 FQNEAQ come from the germline V gene (reference sequence). CDR3 region: CASSSTSAQHF. CDR3 nucleotides: TGTGCCAGCAGCTCCACTTCCGCCCAGCATTTT.